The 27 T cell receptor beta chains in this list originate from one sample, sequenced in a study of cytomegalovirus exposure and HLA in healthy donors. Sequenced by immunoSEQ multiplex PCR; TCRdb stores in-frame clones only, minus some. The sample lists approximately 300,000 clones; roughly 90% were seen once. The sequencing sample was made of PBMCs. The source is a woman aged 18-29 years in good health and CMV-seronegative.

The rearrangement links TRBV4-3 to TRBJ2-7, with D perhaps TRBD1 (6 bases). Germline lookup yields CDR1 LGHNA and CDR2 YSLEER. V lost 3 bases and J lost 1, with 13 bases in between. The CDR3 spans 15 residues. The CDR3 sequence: CASSHSPDSSYEQYF. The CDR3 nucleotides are TGCGCCAGCAGCCACTCGCCGGACAGTTCCTACGAGCAGTACTTC.

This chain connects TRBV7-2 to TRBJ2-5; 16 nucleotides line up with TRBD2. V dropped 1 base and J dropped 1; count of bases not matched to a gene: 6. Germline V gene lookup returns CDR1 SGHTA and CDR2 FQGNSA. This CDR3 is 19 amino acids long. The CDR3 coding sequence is TGTGCCAGCAGCTTAGGCTCGGGACTAGCGGGAGGGGCCCAAGAGACCCAGTACTTC. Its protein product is CASSLGSGLAGGAQETQYF.

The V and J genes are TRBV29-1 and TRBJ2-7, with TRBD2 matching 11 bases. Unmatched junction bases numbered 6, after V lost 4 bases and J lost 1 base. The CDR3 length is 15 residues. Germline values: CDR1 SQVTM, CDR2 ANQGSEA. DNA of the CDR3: TGCAGCGTTGGGCTAGCGGGAGGAACTTCCTACGAGCAGTACTTC. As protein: CSVGLAGGTSYEQYF.

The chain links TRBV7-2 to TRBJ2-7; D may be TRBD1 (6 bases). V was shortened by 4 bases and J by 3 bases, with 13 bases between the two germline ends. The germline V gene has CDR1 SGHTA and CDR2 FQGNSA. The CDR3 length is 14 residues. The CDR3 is CASSYQGPLYEQYF. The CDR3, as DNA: TGTGCCAGCAGCTATCAGGGGCCCCTCTACGAGCAGTACTTC.

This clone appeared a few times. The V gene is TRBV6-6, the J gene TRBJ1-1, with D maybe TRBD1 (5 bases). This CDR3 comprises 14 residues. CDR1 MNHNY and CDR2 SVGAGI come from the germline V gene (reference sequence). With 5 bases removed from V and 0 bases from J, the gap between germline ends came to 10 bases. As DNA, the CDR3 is TGTGCCAGCAGTCGCTTGACAGTGAACACTGAAGCTTTCTTT. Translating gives CASSRLTVNTEAFF.

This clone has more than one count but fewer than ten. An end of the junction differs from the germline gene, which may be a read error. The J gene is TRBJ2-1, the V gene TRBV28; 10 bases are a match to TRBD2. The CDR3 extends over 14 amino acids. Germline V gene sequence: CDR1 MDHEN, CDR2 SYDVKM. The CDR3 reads CASSLWTSGNEQFF. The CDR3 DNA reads TGTGCCAGCAGTCTATGGACTAGCGGCAATGAGCAGTTCTTC.

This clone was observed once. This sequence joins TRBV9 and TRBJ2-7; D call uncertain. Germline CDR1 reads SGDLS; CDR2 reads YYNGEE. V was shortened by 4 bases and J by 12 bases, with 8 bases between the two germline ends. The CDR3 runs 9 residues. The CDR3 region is CASSFPSYF. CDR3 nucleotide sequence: TGTGCCAGCAGCTTCCCCTCGTACTTC.

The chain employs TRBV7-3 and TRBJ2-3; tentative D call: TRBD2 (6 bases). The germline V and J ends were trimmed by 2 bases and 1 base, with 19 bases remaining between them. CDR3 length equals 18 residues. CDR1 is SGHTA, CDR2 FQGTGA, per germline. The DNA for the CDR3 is TGTGCCAGCAGCTTACGACCCTGGGGGGAGTCGGGCACAGATACGCAGTATTTT. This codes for CASSLRPWGESGTDTQYF. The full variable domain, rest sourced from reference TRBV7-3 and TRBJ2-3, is GAGVSQTPSNKVTEKGKYVELRCDPISGHTALYWYRQSLGQGPEFLIYFQGTGAADDSGLPNDRFFAVRPEGSVSTLKIQRTERGDSAVYLCASSLRPWGESGTDTQYFGPGTRLTVL.

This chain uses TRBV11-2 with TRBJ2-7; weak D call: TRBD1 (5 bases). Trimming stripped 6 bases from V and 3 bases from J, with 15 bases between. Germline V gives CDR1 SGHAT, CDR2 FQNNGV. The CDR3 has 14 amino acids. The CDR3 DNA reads TGTGCCAGCAGGAGGATAGGGGAACTCTACGAGCAGTACTTC. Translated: CASRRIGELYEQYF.

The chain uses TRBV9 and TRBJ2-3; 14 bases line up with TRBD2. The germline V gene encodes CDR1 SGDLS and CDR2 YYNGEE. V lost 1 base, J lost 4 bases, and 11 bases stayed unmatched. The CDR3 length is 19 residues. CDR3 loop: CASSVTSVTSGRAADTQYF. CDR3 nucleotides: TGTGCCAGCAGCGTAACCTCCGTGACTAGCGGGAGGGCCGCAGATACGCAGTATTTT.

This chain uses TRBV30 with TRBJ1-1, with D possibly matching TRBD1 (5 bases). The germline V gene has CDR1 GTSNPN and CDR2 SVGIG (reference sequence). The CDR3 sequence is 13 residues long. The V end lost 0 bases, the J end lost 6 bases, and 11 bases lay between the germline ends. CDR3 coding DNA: TGTGCCTGGAGTGTACGTTCCAGGGCTGAAGCTTTCTTT. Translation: CAWSVRSRAEAFF.

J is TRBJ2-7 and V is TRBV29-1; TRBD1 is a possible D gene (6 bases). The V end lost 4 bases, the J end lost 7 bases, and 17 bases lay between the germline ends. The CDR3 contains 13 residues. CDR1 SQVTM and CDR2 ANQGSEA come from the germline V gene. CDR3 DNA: TGCAGCGTTGGGGGCCAGGGGCCCGGGGAGCAGTACTTC. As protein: CSVGGQGPGEQYF.

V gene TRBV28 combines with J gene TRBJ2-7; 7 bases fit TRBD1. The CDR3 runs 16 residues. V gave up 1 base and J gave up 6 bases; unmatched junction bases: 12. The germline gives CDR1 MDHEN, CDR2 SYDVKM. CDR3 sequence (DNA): TGTGCCAGCAGTTTATCCAGGGGGACCCAGGGAGCCGAGCAGTACTTC. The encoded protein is CASSLSRGTQGAEQYF. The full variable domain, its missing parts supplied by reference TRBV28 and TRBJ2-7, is DVKVTQSSRYLVKRTGEKVFLECVQDMDHENMFWYRQDPGLGLRLIYFSYDVKMKEKGDIPEGYSVSREKKERFSLILESASTNQTSMYLCASSLSRGTQGAEQYFGPGTRLTVT.

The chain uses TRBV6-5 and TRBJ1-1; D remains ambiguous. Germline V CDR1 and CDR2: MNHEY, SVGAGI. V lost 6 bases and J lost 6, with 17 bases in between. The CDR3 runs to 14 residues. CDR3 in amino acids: CASSPQGGWAEAFF. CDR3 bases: TGTGCCAGCAGCCCTCAAGGAGGTTGGGCTGAAGCTTTCTTT.

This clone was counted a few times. CDR3 bases: TGTGCCAGCAGCTTAGGTCTAGACAATGAGCAGTTCTTC. Translating it yields CASSLGLDNEQFF. This chain connects TRBV7-2 to TRBJ2-1, with no clear D. V dropped 1 base and J dropped 5 bases, with 6 bases sitting between them. This CDR3 comprises 13 residues. The germline gives CDR1 SGHTA, CDR2 FQGNSA.

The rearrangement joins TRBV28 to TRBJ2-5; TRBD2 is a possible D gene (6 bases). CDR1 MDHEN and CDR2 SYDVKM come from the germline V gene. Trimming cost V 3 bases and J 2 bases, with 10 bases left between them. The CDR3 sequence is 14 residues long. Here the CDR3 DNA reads TGTGCCAGCAGTTTGCCTAGCGAACAAGAGACCCAGTACTTC. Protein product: CASSLPSEQETQYF.

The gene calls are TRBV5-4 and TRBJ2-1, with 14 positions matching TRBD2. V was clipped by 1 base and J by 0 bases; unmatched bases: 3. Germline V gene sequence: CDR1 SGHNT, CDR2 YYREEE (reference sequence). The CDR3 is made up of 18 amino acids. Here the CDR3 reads CASSLRLAGGSSYNEQFF. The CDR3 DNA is TGTGCCAGCAGCTTGAGACTAGCGGGAGGGAGCTCCTACAATGAGCAGTTCTTC.

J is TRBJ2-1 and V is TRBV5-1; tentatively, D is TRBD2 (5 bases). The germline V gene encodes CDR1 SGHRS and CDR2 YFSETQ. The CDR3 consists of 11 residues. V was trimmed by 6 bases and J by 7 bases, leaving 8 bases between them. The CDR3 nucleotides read TGCGCCAGCATCGGAGGAAATGAGCAGTTCTTC. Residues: CASIGGNEQFF. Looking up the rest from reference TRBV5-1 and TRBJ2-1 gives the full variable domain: KAGVTQTPRYLIKTRGQQVTLSCSPISGHRSVSWYQQTPGQGLQFLFEYFSETQRNKGNFPGRFSGRQFSNSRSEMNVSTLELGDSALYLCASIGGNEQFFGPGTRLTVL.

CDR3 loop: CASKSRSSYEQYF. As DNA, the CDR3 is TGTGCCAGCAAGAGTAGGAGCTCCTACGAGCAGTACTTC. This chain joins TRBV28 and TRBJ2-7; D is undetermined. The CDR3 sequence is 13 residues long. CDR1 MDHEN and CDR2 SYDVKM come from the germline V gene. Between the trimmed V and J ends, which lost 7 bases and 0 bases, there was a span of 10 bases.

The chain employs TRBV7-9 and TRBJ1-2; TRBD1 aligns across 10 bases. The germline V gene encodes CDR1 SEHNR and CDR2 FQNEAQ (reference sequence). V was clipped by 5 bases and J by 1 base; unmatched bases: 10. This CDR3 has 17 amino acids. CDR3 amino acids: CASSPTRDRGLNYGYTF. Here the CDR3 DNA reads TGTGCCAGCAGCCCGACGCGTGACAGGGGGCTTAACTATGGCTACACCTTC. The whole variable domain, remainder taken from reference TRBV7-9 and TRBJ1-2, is DTGVSQNPRHKITKRGQNVTFRCDPISEHNRLYWYRQTLGQGPEFLTYFQNEAQLEKSRLLSDRFSAERPKGSFSTLEIQRTEQGDSAMYLCASSPTRDRGLNYGYTFGSGTRLTVV.

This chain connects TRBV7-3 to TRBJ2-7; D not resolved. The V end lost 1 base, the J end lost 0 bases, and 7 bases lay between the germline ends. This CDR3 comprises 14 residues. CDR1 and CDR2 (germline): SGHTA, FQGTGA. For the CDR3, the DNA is TGTGCCAGCAGCTTAAGCGGCCTCTCCTACGAGCAGTACTTC. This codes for CASSLSGLSYEQYF.

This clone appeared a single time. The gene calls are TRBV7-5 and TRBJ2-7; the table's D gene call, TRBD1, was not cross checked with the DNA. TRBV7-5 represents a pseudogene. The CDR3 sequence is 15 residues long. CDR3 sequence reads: CARSLVQDNLYEQYF. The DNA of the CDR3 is TGTGCCAGAAGCTTAGTCCAGGATAACCTCTACGAGCAGTACTTC.

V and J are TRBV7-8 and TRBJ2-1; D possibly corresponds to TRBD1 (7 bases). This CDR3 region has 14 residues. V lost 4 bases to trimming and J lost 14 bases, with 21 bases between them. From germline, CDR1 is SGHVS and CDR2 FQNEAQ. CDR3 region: CASSSTRGGQGEFF. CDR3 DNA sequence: TGTGCCAGCAGCTCGACCCGAGGAGGGCAGGGGGAGTTCTTC.

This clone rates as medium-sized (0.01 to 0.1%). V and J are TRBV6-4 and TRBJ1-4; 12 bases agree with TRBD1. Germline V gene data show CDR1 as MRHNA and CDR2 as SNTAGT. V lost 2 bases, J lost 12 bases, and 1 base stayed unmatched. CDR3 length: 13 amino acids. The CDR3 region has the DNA TGTGCCAGCAGTGACGGGGACAGGGGGCAACTGTTTTTT. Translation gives CASSDGDRGQLFF.

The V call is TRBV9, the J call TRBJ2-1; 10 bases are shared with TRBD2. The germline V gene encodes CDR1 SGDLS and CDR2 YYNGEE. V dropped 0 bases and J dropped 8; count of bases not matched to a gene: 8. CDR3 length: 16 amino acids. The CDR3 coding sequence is TGTGCCAGCAGCGTAGGGTGGCTAGCGGGAGTCGATGAGCAGTTCTTC. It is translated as CASSVGWLAGVDEQFF.

CDR3 region: CASSLARSQGAGGYTF. CDR3 DNA sequence: TGTGCCAGCAGCTTAGCCCGATCACAGGGGGCGGGAGGCTACACCTTC. The chain uses TRBV7-2 and TRBJ1-2, with 9 bases that match TRBD1. The trim removed 0 bases at V and 8 bases at J, leaving 10 bases unmatched. The CDR3 has 16 residues. The germline gives CDR1 SGHTA, CDR2 FQGNSA.

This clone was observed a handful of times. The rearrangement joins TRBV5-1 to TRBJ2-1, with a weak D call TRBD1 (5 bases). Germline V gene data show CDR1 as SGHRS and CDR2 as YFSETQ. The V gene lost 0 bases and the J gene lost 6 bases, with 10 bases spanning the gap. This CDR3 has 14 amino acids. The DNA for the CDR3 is TGCGCCAGCAGCTTGGTGGTAGGGGCCAATGAGCAGTTCTTC. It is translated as CASSLVVGANEQFF.